This passage covers 15 T cell receptor beta chains from one sample sequenced in a study of T-cell reconstitution after alpha-beta-depleted transplantation in children (dated by TCRdb to about 2016). The library was made by PCR. TCRdb records Illumina HiSeq 2500 as the sequencer. Molecular barcoding was employed in the preparation of TCR libraries, with unique molecular identifiers being used to normalize TCRbeta repertoire quantification. TCRdb trimmed the raw reads at Q25, called clones with MiXCR and kept productive beta chains. Each CDR3 protein gets just one entry, which takes the most common genes and DNA from the rows behind it. In all, the sample holds 200,000 to 250,000 distinct CDR3 sequences, and approximately 12% of those were seen once. The top ten clonotypes cover 2.6% of the sample. This material consisted of PBMCs from the stem cell graft donor, taken from the stem cell graft. These receptors all stem from a human donor who donated a stem cell graft to a child with acute lymphoblastic leukemia.

This clonotype was recorded many times. The chain joins TRBV10-3 to TRBJ2-7, with a tentative D call TRBD1 (6 bases). The CDR3 loop spans 14 amino acids. Trimming removed 2 bases from V and 3 bases from J, with 11 bases in between. The germline V gene encodes CDR1 ENHRY and CDR2 SYGVKD. The CDR3 DNA reads as TGTGCCATCAGTGAGGACAGGACTTTCTACGAGCAGTACTTC. This codes for CAISEDRTFYEQYF.

This clonotype was picked up a small number of times. This chain connects TRBV12-3 or TRBV12-4 to TRBJ1-5; 8 bases match TRBD1. With 2 bases clipped from V and 7 bases from J, the junction kept 7 bases outside the gene matches. There are 15 residues in the CDR3. For the CDR3, the DNA is TGTGCCAGCAGTTTACGGCAGGGGGCAAACCAGCCCCAGCATTTT. This translates into CASSLRQGANQPQHF.

Only a few counts were recorded for this clonotype. The chain combines TRBV20-1 with TRBJ1-5, with TRBD1 identical over 7 bases. CDR3 length equals 13 residues. The V gene's germline CDR1 is DFQATT and CDR2 SNEGSKA (reference sequence). Trimming removed 4 bases from V and 6 bases from J; junction bases left unmatched: 6. The CDR3 reads CSAKGQGGQPQHF. CDR3 bases: TGCAGTGCTAAGGGTCAGGGGGGTCAGCCCCAGCATTTT.

Many counts were recorded for this clonotype. The chain uses TRBV20-1 and TRBJ2-1; 10 bases map to TRBD1. Germline V lookup: CDR1 DFQATT, CDR2 SNEGSKA (reference sequence). The ends lost 3 bases at V and 7 bases at J; junction bases unmatched: 6. The CDR3 sequence is 14 residues long. The CDR3 sequence is CSASDRGQGNEQFF. The CDR3 DNA is TGCAGTGCTAGCGACAGGGGGCAAGGTAATGAGCAGTTCTTC.

This clonotype has at least ten counts. CDR3 region: CASSFTDGATNEKLFF. The CDR3 region has the DNA TGTGCCAGCAGTTTCACCGACGGTGCAACTAATGAAAAACTGTTTTTT. The chain employs TRBV6-5 and TRBJ1-4; D gene uncertain. This CDR3 region has 16 residues. From germline, CDR1 is MNHEY and CDR2 SVGAGI. V lost 4 bases to trimming and J lost 0 bases, with 12 bases between them.

This rearrangement joins TRBV24-1 to TRBJ2-1, with TRBD1 identical over 10 bases. The V gene end was trimmed by 6 bases and the J gene end by 3 bases; junction bases not matched to a gene: 10. Germline CDR1 KGHDR, CDR2 SFDVKD. There are 17 residues in the CDR3. The CDR3 is CATSSLTRTGGYNEQFF. The CDR3 DNA reads TGTGCCACCAGTTCCCTTACCCGGACAGGGGGCTACAATGAGCAGTTCTTC.

This clonotype was detected ten times or more. This rearrangement joins TRBV15 to TRBJ2-3; TRBD2 might be the D (6 bases). The germline gives CDR1 LNHNV, CDR2 YYDKDF (reference sequence). The germline V and J ends were trimmed by 0 bases and 12 bases, with 16 bases remaining between them. The CDR3 totals 14 residues. This chain's CDR3 is CATSRDAGLLGQYF. CDR3 in DNA: TGTGCCACCAGCAGAGACGCGGGACTCCTGGGACAGTATTTT.

The chain joins TRBV7-2 to TRBJ1-5; D remains unclear. This CDR3 spans 17 amino acids. The germline V gene has CDR1 SGHTA and CDR2 FQGNSA. Trimming took 1 base from V and 5 from J, leaving 18 bases between them. The CDR3 reads CASSLGPAGESYQPQHF. CDR3 DNA sequence: TGTGCCAGCAGCTTAGGGCCGGCGGGCGAATCGTATCAGCCCCAGCATTTT.

This clonotype was picked up many times. This chain uses TRBV11-2 with TRBJ2-5; TRBD2 matches at 10 bases. This CDR3 spans 17 amino acids. The germline gives CDR1 SGHAT, CDR2 FQNNGV. V was pared by 1 base and J by 4 bases, with 9 bases of the junction left unmatched. The CDR3 is CASSLGTSGEGTETQYF. In DNA form, the CDR3 reads TGTGCCAGCAGCTTAGGGACTAGCGGAGAGGGTACAGAGACCCAGTACTTC.

This chain joins TRBV5-1 and TRBJ2-7; no reliable D call. The germline V gene has CDR1 SGHRS and CDR2 YFSETQ. The germline V and J ends were trimmed by 0 bases and 0 bases, with 10 bases remaining between them. There are 15 residues in the CDR3. The CDR3 nucleotides are TGCGCCAGCAGCTTGGCTCCAGATCCCTCCTACGAGCAGTACTTC. Its protein product is CASSLAPDPSYEQYF.

This clonotype has ten or more counts. The CDR3 sequence is CSVGPPTSGMDEQFF. The CDR3, as DNA: TGCAGCGTTGGTCCCCCGACTAGCGGGATGGATGAGCAGTTCTTC. J is TRBJ2-1 and V is TRBV29-1; TRBD2 matches at 11 bases. V was pared by 4 bases and J by 8 bases, with 10 bases of the junction left unmatched. Germline V gene data show CDR1 as SQVTM and CDR2 as ANQGSEA. This CDR3 has 15 amino acids.

The sample holds many counts of this clonotype. This chain uses TRBV7-9 with TRBJ2-7; 9 nucleotides align to TRBD1. The length of the CDR3 is 14 residues. V was pared by 5 bases and J by 1 base, with 3 bases of the junction left unmatched. Germline CDR1 reads SEHNR; CDR2 reads FQNEAQ (reference sequence). In DNA form, the CDR3 reads TGTGCCAGCAGCCCACAGGGGGCATCCTACGAGCAGTACTTC. It yields the protein CASSPQGASYEQYF.

This clonotype was detected many times. This sequence joins TRBV4-3 and TRBJ1-3; tentative D call: TRBD1 (6 bases). In germline, CDR1 is LGHNA, CDR2 YSLEER. The CDR3 totals 17 residues. The V and J ends lost 4 bases and 0 bases respectively, with 16 bases between them. The CDR3: CASSLLGALPSGNTIYF. Here the CDR3 DNA reads TGCGCCAGCAGCCTTCTGGGGGCCCTTCCCTCTGGAAACACCATATATTTT.

This clonotype came up many times. The chain recombines TRBV24-1 with TRBJ2-2; 11 bases are a match to TRBD1. V lost 4 bases to trimming and J lost 5 bases; unmatched junction nucleotides: 8. The germline V gene encodes CDR1 KGHDR and CDR2 SFDVKD. The CDR3 contains 17 residues. The chain's CDR3 is CATSDPPGTGGTGELFF. CDR3 bases: TGTGCCACCAGTGACCCGCCCGGGACAGGGGGGACCGGGGAGCTGTTTTTT.

This clonotype was recorded at least ten times. This CDR3 reads CASSLQGSTNEKLFF. CDR3 nucleotides: TGTGCCAGCAGCTTGCAGGGTTCAACTAATGAAAAACTGTTTTTT. The chain links TRBV7-2 to TRBJ1-4, with D perhaps TRBD1 (5 bases). Germline values: CDR1 SGHTA, CDR2 FQGNSA. The CDR3 runs 15 residues. Trimming removed 3 bases from V and 0 bases from J, with 8 bases in between.